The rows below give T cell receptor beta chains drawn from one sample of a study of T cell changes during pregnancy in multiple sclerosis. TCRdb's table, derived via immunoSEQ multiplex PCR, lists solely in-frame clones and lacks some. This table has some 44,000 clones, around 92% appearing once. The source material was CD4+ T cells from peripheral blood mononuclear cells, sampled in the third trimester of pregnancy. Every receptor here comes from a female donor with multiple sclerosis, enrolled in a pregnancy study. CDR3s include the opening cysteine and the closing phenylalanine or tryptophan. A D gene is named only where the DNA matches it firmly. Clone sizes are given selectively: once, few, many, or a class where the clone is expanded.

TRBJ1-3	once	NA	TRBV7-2	TGTGCCAGCAGCCCATCCCCCGGAAACACCATATATTTT	CASSPSPGNTIYF
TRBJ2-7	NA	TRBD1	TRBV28	TGTGCCAGCAGCCGAGGGACAGGGGTCTTCTACGAGCAGTACTTC	CASSRGTGVFYEQYF
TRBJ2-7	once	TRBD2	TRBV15	TGTGCCACCAGCAGAGCCCTAGCGGGATCCTACGAGCAGTACTTC	CATSRALAGSYEQYF
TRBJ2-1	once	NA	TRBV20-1	TGCAGTGCTAGGGGGCTATGGGAGCAGTTCTTC	CSARGLWEQFF
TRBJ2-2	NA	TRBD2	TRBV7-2	TGTGCCAGCAGCGTTGCGGGGGGCACCAACACCGGGGAGCTGTTTTTT	CASSVAGGTNTGELFF
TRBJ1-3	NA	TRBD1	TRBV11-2	TGTGCCAGCAGCCCATCGACAGGGTATGGAAACACCATATATTTT	CASSPSTGYGNTIYF
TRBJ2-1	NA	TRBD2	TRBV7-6	TGTGCCAGCAAGGTGGGCGGGAGATTGTCCTTCGGTGAGCAGTTCTTC	CASKVGGRLSFGEQFF
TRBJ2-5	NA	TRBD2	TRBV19	TGTGCCAGTAGTATAGGGCCTAGCGGGAGGGCCGGAGAGACCCAGTACTTC	CASSIGPSGRAGETQYF
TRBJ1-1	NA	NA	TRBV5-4	TGTGCCAGCAGCCCAGGATTGAACACTGAAGCTTTCTTT	CASSPGLNTEAFF
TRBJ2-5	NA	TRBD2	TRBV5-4	TGTGCCAGCAGCTATTTGGGACTAACCCAAGAGACCCAGTACTTC	CASSYLGLTQETQYF
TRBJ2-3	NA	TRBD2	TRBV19	TGTGCCAGCTCTGGGACTAGCGGGAGGAGCACAGATACGCAGTATTTT	CASSGTSGRSTDTQYF
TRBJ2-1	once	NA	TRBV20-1	TGCAGTGCCGCACTAGTGAGTGAGCAGTTCTTC	CSAALVSEQFF
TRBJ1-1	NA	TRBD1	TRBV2	TGTGCCAGCAGTGTACAGGGGCCCCACACTGAAGCTTTCTTT	CASSVQGPHTEAFF
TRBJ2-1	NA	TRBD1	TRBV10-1	TGCGCCAGCAGTATAGGACAGGGAAAGGACAATGAGCAGTTCTTC	CASSIGQGKDNEQFF
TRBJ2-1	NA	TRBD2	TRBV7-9	TGTGCCAGCAGCTCCGGGACTAGCGGGATTATTTACAATGAGCAGTTCTTC	CASSSGTSGIIYNEQFF
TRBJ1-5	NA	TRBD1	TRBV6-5	TGTGCCAGCAGTTACGGGACAGGGAACAATCAGCCCCAGCATTTT	CASSYGTGNNQPQHF
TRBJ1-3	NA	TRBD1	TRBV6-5	TGTGCCAGCAGTAATCAGGGGGCGACGGGAAACACCATATATTTT	CASSNQGATGNTIYF
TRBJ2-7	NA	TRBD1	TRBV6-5	TGTGCCAGCAGTACCACAGGGGGCTCCCACGAGCAGTACTTC	CASSTTGGSHEQYF
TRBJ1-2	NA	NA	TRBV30	TGCGCCTGGAGTATATTAGACCGGGAAAATAACTATGGCTACACCTTC	CAWSILDRENNYGYTF
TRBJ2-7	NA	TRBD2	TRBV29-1	TGCAGCATCTCGGCTAGCGGTACTTCAAGGGACGAGCAGTACTTC	CSISASGTSRDEQYF
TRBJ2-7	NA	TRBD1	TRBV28	TGTGCCAGCAGACGGGACAGATCCTACGAGCAGTACTTC	CASRRDRSYEQYF
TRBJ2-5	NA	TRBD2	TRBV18	TGTGCCAGCTCACCACTAGCGGGGGCCTATAAAGAGACCCAGTACTTC	CASSPLAGAYKETQYF
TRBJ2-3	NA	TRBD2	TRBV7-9	TGTGCCAGCAGCCCCGTGGCGGGAGTGTCAGATACGCAGTATTTT	CASSPVAGVSDTQYF
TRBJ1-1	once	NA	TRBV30	TGTGCCTGGAGTGAAGGGGGAAAGGGCACTGAAGCTTTCTTT	CAWSEGGKGTEAFF
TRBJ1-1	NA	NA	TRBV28	TGTGCCAGCAGCTATTACACACAGGGTTTCACTGAAGCTTTCTTT	CASSYYTQGFTEAFF